Below are 11 T cell receptor beta chains sequenced from a single sample in a study of radiotherapy plus CTLA-4 blockade in lung cancer. This table comes from immunoSEQ multiplex PCR, and its TCRdb copy is limited to in-frame clones, with some not included. The sample has around 77,000 clones, 70% to 80% seen once. The material sequenced was peripheral blood, taken from a patient treated with radiotherapy plus ipilimumab. The origin of the receptors is a human donor with non-small cell lung cancer whose response to radiotherapy plus ipilimumab could not be evaluated.

This clone was observed at least ten times. This chain uses TRBV7-9 with TRBJ2-7; 9 positions match TRBD1. The CDR3 extends over 16 amino acids. Germline V lookup: CDR1 SEHNR, CDR2 FQNEAQ (reference sequence). Trimming removed 0 bases from V and 2 bases from J; junction bases left unmatched: 5. The CDR3 nucleotides read TGTGCCAGCAGCTTAGCGGGACAGGGAGGGGCCTACGAGCAGTACTTC. Translating it yields CASSLAGQGGAYEQYF.

The chain combines TRBV28 with TRBJ1-1, with 9 bases matching TRBD1. This CDR3 comprises 16 residues. In germline, CDR1 is MDHEN, CDR2 SYDVKM. The ends lost 2 bases at V and 11 bases at J; junction bases unmatched: 15. CDR3 amino acids: CASSLTPGQGPIEAFF. The CDR3 bases are TGTGCCAGCAGTTTAACCCCGGGACAGGGTCCAATTGAGGCTTTCTTT.

About this clone itself: Germline is not matched at one junction end, which may reflect a read error. The V gene is TRBV5-1, the J gene TRBJ1-5; D might be TRBD1 (5 bases). From germline, CDR1 is SGHRS and CDR2 YFSETQ. There are 13 residues in the CDR3. The CDR3 bases are TGCGCCAGCAGCTTGGTAGGGGAATCAGCCCCAGCATTT. Translating gives CASSLVGESAPAF.

This chain links TRBV11-2 with TRBJ2-2; D is possibly TRBD1 (5 bases). V was clipped by 1 base and J by 7 bases, with 16 bases between them. The CDR3 is 16 amino acids. Germline loops: CDR1 SGHAT, CDR2 FQNNGV. The CDR3 nucleotides read TGTGCCAGCAGCTTAGTTGTGGCAGGGTTGGGCGGGGAGCTGTTTTTT. Protein sequence: CASSLVVAGLGGELFF.

This clone has a single count. The chain carries TRBV9 and TRBJ1-3; 9 bases match TRBD1. Germline trimming cut 3 bases from V and 0 bases from J; bases unmatched to any gene: 7. From germline, CDR1 is SGDLS and CDR2 YYNGEE. This CDR3 spans 17 amino acids. CDR3 in amino acids: CASSDAGQGRSGNTIYF. The CDR3 nucleotides are TGTGCCAGCAGCGACGCGGGACAGGGCCGCTCTGGAAACACCATATATTTT.

The chain carries TRBV7-8 and TRBJ2-3; 8 bases match TRBD2. The J segment lost 7 bases and the V segment lost 5 bases, leaving 8 bases of the junction unmatched. CDR3 length: 14 residues. In germline, CDR1 is SGHVS, CDR2 FQNEAQ. CDR3 DNA: TGTGCCAGCAGCCCCGACCGGGGGGGTTATACGCAGTATTTT. It encodes CASSPDRGGYTQYF.

The rearrangement links TRBV4-3 to TRBJ2-2, with 10 bases matching TRBD1. V shed 6 bases, J shed 0 bases, and the junction held 7 bases outside the gene matches. CDR3 size: 17 residues. CDR1 is LGHNA and CDR2 is YSLEER in the germline V gene. This CDR3 reads CASSFRQGATNTGELFF. For the CDR3, the DNA is TGCGCCAGCAGTTTCCGACAGGGGGCGACGAACACCGGGGAGCTGTTTTTT.

This clone was seen more than once but under ten times. The chain recombines TRBV6-1 with TRBJ1-1; 9 positions match TRBD1. The germline gives CDR1 MNHNS, CDR2 SASEGT. The CDR3 sequence is 13 residues long. V gave up 8 bases and J gave up 4 bases; unmatched junction bases: 5. CDR3 coding DNA: TGTGCCAGCGGAGAGACAGGGGGCACTGAAGCTTTCTTT. It yields the protein CASGETGGTEAFF.

This chain links TRBV6-5 with TRBJ1-2, with a tentative D call TRBD1 (5 bases). Germline CDR1 is MNHEY and CDR2 is SVGAGI. Trimming removed 4 bases from V and 2 bases from J, with 8 bases in between. This CDR3 region has 13 residues. The CDR3 DNA sequence: TGTGCCAGCAGTTGGGGGGGAAACTATGGCTACACCTTC. It yields the protein CASSWGGNYGYTF.

The V call is TRBV9, the J call TRBJ2-2, with 10 bases identical to TRBD2. This CDR3 contains 18 residues. V trimming: 1 base; J trimming: 6 bases; junction bases outside the gene matches: 12. Per germline, CDR1 SGDLS and CDR2 YYNGEE. CDR3 sequence (DNA): TGTGCCAGCAGCGTATACCCTAGCGGGAGTGGTTCGGCCGGGGAGCTGTTTTTT. Its protein product is CASSVYPSGSGSAGELFF. Complete variable domain (other parts from reference TRBV9 and TRBJ2-2): DSGVTQTPKHLITATGQRVTLRCSPRSGDLSVYWYQQSLDQGLQFLIQYYNGEERAKGNILERFSAQQFPDLHSELNLSSLELGDSALYFCASSVYPSGSGSAGELFFGEGSRLTVL.

The rearrangement links TRBV5-4 to TRBJ1-5; TRBD1 matches 8 bases. The ends lost 0 bases at V and 6 bases at J; junction bases unmatched: 5. CDR3 length equals 15 residues. Germline CDR1 reads SGHNT; CDR2 reads YYREEE (reference sequence). In DNA, the CDR3 is TGTGCCAGCAGCTTGGGCGCAGGGGGCAGTCAGCCCCAGCATTTT. This gives the protein CASSLGAGGSQPQHF.